This note documents a single T cell receptor beta chain sequence. This specimen comes from a study of T-cell memory formation after mild COVID-19. Looked up from germline, CDR1 is MNHEY and CDR2 is SVGAGI. The ends lost 0 bases at V and 1 base at J; junction bases unmatched: 4. The CDR3 is 16 amino acids. TCRdb reanalysed the 5' RACE reads using MiXCR and keeps one entry per CDR3 protein. The sample comprises almost 550,000 distinct CDR3 sequences, 20% of which are singletons, and around 13% rests with the top ten. The clonotype originates from an adult woman who had mild COVID-19 (a few samples of this study predate the infection). Cell type and time point are not known. The V call is TRBV6-5, the J call TRBJ2-5; 8 nucleotides line up with TRBD1. Sequenced input: PBMCs or a T cell subset sorted from them (not recorded which). The CDR3 loop is CASSYSAGGGQETQYF. The CDR3 DNA follows: TGTGCCAGCAGTTACTCAGCAGGGGGCGGCCAAGAGACCCAGTACTTC.